This TCR beta chain was identified during a study of blood T cell repertoires in COVID-19. In the study overall: Collection of acute and convalescent COVID-19 samples took place in the United States, Italy and Spain. T cells, B-cell-depleted T cells, or PBMCs provided the cDNA or gDNA that served as material.

As to this clone: Other DNA sequences within the sample encode an identical CDR3.

This CDR3 is 13 amino acids long. V shed 6 bases and J 3 bases; nucleotides not matched to a gene: 4. Germline V gene sequence: CDR1 MNHEY, CDR2 SVGAGI. Original methodology: Estimates of nucleated cell counts were drawn from the amplification of reference gene primers. Sequenced by immunoSEQ multiplex PCR; TCRdb stores in-frame clones only, minus some. V and J calls and clone size are those listed in that table; D and trimming were worked out from the DNA. This repertoire shows around 200,000 clones, around 87% found once; its top ten account for roughly 2.6%. The TCR originated in a man aged 35-49 years with active or convalescent COVID-19. Sample: peripheral blood. The V gene is TRBV6-5, the J gene TRBJ2-7; TRBD1 aligns across 8 bases. CDR3 nucleotides: TGTGCCAGCAGAGGACAGGGTGTCTACGAGCAGTACTTC. Residues: CASRGQGVYEQYF.